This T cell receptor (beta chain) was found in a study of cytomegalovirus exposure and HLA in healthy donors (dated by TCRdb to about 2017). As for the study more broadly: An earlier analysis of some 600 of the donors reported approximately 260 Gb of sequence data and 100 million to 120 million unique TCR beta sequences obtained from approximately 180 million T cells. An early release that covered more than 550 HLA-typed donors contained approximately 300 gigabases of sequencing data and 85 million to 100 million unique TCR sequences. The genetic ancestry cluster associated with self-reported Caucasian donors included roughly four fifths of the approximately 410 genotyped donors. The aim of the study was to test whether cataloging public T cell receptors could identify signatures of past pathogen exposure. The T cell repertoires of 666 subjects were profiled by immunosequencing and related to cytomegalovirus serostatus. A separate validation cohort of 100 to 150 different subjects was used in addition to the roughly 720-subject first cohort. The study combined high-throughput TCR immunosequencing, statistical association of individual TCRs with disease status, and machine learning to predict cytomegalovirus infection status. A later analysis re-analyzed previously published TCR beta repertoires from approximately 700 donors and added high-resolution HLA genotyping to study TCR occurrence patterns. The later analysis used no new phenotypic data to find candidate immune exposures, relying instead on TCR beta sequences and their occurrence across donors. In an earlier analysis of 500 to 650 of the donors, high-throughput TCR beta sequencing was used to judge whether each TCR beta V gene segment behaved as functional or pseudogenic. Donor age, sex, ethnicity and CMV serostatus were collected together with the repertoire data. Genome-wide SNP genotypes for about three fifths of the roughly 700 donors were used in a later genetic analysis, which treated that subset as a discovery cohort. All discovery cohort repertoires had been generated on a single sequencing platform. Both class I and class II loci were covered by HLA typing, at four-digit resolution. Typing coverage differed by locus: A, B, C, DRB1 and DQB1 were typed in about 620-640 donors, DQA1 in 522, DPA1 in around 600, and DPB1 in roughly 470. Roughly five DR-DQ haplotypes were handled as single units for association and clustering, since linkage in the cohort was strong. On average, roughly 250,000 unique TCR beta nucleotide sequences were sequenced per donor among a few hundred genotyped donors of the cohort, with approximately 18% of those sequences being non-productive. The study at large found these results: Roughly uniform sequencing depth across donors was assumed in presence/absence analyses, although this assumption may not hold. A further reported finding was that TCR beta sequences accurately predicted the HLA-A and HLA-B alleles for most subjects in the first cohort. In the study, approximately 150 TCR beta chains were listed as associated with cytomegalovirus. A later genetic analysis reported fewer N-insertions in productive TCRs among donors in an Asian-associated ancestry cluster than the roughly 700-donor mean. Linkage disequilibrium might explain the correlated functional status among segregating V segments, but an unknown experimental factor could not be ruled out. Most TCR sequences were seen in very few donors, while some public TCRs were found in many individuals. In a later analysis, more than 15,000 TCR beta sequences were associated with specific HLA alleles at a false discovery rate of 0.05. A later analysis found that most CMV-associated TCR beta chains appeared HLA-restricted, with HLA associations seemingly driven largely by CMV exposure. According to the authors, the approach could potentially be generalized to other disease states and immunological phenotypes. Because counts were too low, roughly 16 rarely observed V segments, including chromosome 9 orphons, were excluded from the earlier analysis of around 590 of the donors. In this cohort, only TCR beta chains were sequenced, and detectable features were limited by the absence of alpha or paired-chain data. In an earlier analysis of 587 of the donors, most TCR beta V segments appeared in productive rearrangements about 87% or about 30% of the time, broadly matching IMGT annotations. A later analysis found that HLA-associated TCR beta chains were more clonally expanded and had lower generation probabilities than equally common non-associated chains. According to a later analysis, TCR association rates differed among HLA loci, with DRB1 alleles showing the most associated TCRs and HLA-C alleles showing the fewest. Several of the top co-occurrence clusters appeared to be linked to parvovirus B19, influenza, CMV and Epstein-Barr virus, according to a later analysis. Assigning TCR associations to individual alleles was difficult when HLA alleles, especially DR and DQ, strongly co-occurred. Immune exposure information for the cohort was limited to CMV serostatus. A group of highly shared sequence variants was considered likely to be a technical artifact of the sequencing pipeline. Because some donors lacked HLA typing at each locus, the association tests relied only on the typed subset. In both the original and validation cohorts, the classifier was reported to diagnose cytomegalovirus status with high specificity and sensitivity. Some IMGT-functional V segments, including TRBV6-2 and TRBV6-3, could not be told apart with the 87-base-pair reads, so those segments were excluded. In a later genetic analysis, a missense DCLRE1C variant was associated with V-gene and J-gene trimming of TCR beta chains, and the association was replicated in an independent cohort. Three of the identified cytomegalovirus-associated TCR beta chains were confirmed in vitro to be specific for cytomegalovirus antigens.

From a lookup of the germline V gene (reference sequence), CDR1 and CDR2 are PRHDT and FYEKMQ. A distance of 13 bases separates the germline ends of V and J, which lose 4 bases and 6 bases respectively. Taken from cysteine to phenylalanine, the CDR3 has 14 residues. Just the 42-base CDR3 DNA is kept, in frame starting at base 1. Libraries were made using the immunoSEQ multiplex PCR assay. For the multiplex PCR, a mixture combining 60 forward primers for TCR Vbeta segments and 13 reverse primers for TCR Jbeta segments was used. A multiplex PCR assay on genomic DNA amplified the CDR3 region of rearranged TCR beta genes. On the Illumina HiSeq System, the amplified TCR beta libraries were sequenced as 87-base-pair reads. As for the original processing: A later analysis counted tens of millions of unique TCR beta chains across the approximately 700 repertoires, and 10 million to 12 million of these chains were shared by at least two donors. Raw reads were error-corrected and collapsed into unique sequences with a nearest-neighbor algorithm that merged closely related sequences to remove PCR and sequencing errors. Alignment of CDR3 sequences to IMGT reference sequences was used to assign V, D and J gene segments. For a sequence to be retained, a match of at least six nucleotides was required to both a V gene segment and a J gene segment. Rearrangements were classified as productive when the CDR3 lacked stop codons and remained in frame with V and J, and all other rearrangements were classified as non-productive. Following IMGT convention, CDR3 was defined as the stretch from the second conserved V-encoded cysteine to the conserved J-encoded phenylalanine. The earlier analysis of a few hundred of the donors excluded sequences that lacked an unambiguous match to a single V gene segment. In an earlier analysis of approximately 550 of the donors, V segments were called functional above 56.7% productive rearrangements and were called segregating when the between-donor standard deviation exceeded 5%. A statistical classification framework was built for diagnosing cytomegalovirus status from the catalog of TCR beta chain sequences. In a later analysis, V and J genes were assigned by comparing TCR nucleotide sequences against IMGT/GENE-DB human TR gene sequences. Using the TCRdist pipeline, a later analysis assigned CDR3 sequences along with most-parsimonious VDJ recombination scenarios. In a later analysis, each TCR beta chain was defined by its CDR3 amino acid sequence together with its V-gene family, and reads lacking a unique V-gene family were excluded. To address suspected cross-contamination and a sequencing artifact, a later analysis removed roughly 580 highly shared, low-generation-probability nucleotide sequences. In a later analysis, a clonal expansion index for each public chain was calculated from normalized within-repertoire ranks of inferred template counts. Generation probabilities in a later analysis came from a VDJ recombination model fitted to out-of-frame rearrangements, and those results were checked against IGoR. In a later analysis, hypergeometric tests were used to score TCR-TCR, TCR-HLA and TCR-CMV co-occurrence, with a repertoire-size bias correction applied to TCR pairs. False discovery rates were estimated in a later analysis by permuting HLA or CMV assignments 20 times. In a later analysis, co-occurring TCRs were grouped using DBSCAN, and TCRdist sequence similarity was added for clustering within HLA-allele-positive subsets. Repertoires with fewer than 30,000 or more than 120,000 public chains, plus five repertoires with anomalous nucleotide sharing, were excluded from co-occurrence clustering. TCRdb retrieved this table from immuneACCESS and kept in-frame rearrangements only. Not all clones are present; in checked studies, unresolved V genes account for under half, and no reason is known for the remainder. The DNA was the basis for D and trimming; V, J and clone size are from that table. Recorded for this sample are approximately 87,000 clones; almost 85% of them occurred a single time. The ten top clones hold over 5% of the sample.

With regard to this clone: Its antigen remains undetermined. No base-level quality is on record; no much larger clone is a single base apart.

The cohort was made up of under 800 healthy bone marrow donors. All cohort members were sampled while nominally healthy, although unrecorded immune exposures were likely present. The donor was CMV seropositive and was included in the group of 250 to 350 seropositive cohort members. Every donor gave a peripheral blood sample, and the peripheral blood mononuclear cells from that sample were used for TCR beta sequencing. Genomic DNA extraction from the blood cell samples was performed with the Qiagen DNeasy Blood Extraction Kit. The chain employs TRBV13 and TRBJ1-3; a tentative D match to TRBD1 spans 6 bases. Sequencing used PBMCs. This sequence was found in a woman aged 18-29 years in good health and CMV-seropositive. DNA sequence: TGTGCCAGCAGCTACGGACAGAGGTCAAACACCATATATTTT. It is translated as CASSYGQRSNTIYF.